Sequencing of this TCR beta chain was carried out in a study of blood T cell repertoires in COVID-19. Study context: The origin of the acute and convalescent COVID-19 samples was the United States, Italy and Spain. T cells, B-cell-depleted T cells, or PBMCs supplied cDNA or gDNA.

Some clones are missing from TCRdb's copy, which holds only in-frame ones; the method was immunoSEQ multiplex PCR. This table holds roughly 42,000 clones, roughly 84% found once. The V gene's germline CDR1 is SGHTA and CDR2 FQGNSA. This CDR3 is 16 amino acids long. Trimming at V came to 4 bases and at J to 3 bases, leaving 6 bases not matched to a gene. This TCR came from a human donor in a cohort sampled during active COVID-19. The rearrangement links TRBV7-2 to TRBJ2-3; TRBD2 matches 11 bases. Sequenced: peripheral blood. The CDR3 DNA follows: TGTGCCAGCAGCTCCCTAGCGGGGGGTTGGACAGATACGCAGTATTTT. This codes for CASSSLAGGWTDTQYF.